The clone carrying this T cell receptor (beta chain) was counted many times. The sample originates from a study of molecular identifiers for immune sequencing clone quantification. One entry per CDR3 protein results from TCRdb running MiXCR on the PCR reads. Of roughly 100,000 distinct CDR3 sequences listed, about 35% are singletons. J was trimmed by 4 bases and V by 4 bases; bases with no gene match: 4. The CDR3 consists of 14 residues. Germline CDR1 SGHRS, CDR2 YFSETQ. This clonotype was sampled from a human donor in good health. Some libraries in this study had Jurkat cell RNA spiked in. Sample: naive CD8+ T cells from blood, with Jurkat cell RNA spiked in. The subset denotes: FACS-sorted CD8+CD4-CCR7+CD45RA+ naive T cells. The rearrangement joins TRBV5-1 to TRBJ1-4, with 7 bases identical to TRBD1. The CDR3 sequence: CASSGDRDNEKLFF. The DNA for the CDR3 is TGCGCCAGCAGCGGAGACAGGGATAATGAAAAACTGTTTTTT.